This T cell receptor (beta chain) was documented in a study of radiotherapy plus CTLA-4 blockade in lung cancer. Regarding the study as a whole: According to reports, early shifts in blood T cell clones, alongside interferon-beta, forecast response most accurately. In blood, TCR clones derived from the tumor expanded after radiotherapy plus ipilimumab.

V was clipped by 3 bases and J by 6 bases; unmatched bases: 3. Germline lookup yields CDR1 LNHDA and CDR2 SQIVND (reference sequence). The CDR3 is 14 amino acids. Turning to this clone: Antigen unknown.

Lung cancer patients with chemo-refractory metastatic non-small-cell disease were given focal radiation plus CTLA-4 blockade with ipilimumab. Here immunoSEQ multiplex PCR was the method, and the copy in TCRdb shows in-frame clones only, minus some. The sample yields about 88,000 clones, 72% seen once. The specimen comprised peripheral blood, sampled from a patient treated with radiotherapy plus ipilimumab. This TCR derives from a human donor with non-small cell lung cancer that progressed on radiotherapy plus ipilimumab. The J gene is TRBJ1-5, the V gene TRBV19, with 9 positions matching TRBD1. DNA for the CDR3: TGTGCCAGTAGTATCACAGGGGGCCCTCAGCCCCAGCATTTT. Its protein is CASSITGGPQPQHF.